This is a list of T cell receptor beta chains from one sample in a study of control samples from healthy donors and cancer patients. Clones were sequenced by immunoSEQ multiplex PCR, and TCRdb holds only the in-frame ones, with some missing. The table has over 150,000 clones, about 94% seen once; the top ten hold approximately 6%. The sequenced sample consisted of blood. These receptors came from a middle-aged man in good health. CDR3s include the opening cysteine and the closing phenylalanine or tryptophan. Fields, in order: V gene, D gene, CDR3 protein. A D gene is named only where the DNA matches it firmly.

v_gene: TRBV11-2; d_gene: TRBD1; CDR3aa: CASSLLGGTGGNVNEQFF
v_gene: TRBV27; d_gene: TRBD1; CDR3aa: CASRPSGTGSYEQYF
v_gene: TRBV28; d_gene: .; CDR3aa: CASSLSRQALNSPLHF
v_gene: TRBV6-4; d_gene: .; CDR3aa: CASSAGDTQYF
v_gene: TRBV5-4; d_gene: TRBD2; CDR3aa: CASSVKRGWTDTQYF
v_gene: TRBV18; d_gene: TRBD1; CDR3aa: CASSRAGTGNTEAFF
v_gene: TRBV19; d_gene: .; CDR3aa: CASSWDGTSPQHF
v_gene: TRBV18; d_gene: .; CDR3aa: CASSPRHGGRSNEQFF
v_gene: TRBV28; d_gene: TRBD1; CDR3aa: CASSLGDRAAAFF
v_gene: TRBV20-1; d_gene: .; CDR3aa: CSASNSLTDTQYF
v_gene: TRBV30; d_gene: .; CDR3aa: CAWSSNVAYEQYF
v_gene: TRBV19; d_gene: TRBD1; CDR3aa: CASSPGQAYGYTF
v_gene: TRBV18; d_gene: TRBD2; CDR3aa: CASSSGGAFRTGELFF
v_gene: TRBV5-8; d_gene: .; CDR3aa: CASNDGVRDARSPLHF
v_gene: TRBV24-1; d_gene: .; CDR3aa: CATSDLGASAGGELFF
v_gene: TRBV4-1; d_gene: .; CDR3aa: CASSQEPGIYEQYF
v_gene: TRBV7-9; d_gene: .; CDR3aa: CASSRGTVQETQYF
v_gene: TRBV27; d_gene: .; CDR3aa: CASRNTAGLGEKLFF
v_gene: TRBV7-8; d_gene: .; CDR3aa: CASSLGGAILGTRTEAFF
v_gene: TRBV24-1; d_gene: .; CDR3aa: CATSDTHSNQPQHF
v_gene: TRBV6-5; d_gene: .; CDR3aa: CASSPDMTEAFF
v_gene: TRBV6-1; d_gene: .; CDR3aa: CASSEPGRRGSNQPQHF
v_gene: TRBV5-1; d_gene: TRBD1; CDR3aa: CASSPDRGNQPQHF
v_gene: TRBV4-1; d_gene: .; CDR3aa: CASSQEGGLSNSPLHF
v_gene: TRBV11-2; d_gene: .; CDR3aa: CASSALQGTEAFF
v_gene: TRBV6-2/TRBV6-3; d_gene: TRBD2; CDR3aa: CASRYRPGLAAETQYF
v_gene: TRBV27; d_gene: .; CDR3aa: CASSWGTEGEQYF
v_gene: TRBV13; d_gene: TRBD2; CDR3aa: CASSTRTSGGALQETQYF
v_gene: TRBV29-1; d_gene: .; CDR3aa: CSVGNRNYGYTF
v_gene: TRBV5-6; d_gene: TRBD1; CDR3aa: CASSLRTGGSGYTF
v_gene: TRBV7-8; d_gene: .; CDR3aa: CASSLGRNRARSLAGELFF
v_gene: TRBV30; d_gene: .; CDR3aa: CAWSRWTNTGELFF
v_gene: TRBV24-1; d_gene: TRBD1; CDR3aa: CATSDSRTGGIQPQHF
v_gene: TRBV24-1; d_gene: TRBD1; CDR3aa: CATSPTGGNQPQHF
v_gene: TRBV19; d_gene: .; CDR3aa: CASSLGFTEAFF
v_gene: TRBV30; d_gene: .; CDR3aa: CAWSVTAHEQYF
v_gene: TRBV6-5; d_gene: TRBD2; CDR3aa: CASSTSGAETQYF
v_gene: TRBV29-1; d_gene: TRBD2; CDR3aa: CSAGRGTSDSTDTQYF
v_gene: TRBV29-1; d_gene: TRBD1; CDR3aa: CSAREGATNYGYTF
v_gene: TRBV4-3; d_gene: TRBD1; CDR3aa: CASSQAGTGFGNTEAFF
v_gene: TRBV20-1; d_gene: TRBD2; CDR3aa: CSASTREWGLAGGPYEQYF
v_gene: TRBV3-1/TRBV3-2; d_gene: .; CDR3aa: CASSLVASGNTIYF
v_gene: TRBV6-2/TRBV6-3; d_gene: TRBD1; CDR3aa: CASSLRDSRDSPLHF
v_gene: TRBV25-1; d_gene: .; CDR3aa: CASSEWGDPTDTQYF
v_gene: TRBV6-1; d_gene: .; CDR3aa: CASSERTTPEQYF
v_gene: TRBV2; d_gene: .; CDR3aa: CASSGGSGYYGYTF
v_gene: TRBV19; d_gene: TRBD1; CDR3aa: CASSITGVNTEAFF
v_gene: TRBV5-1; d_gene: .; CDR3aa: CASRSAGNTIYF
v_gene: TRBV10-1; d_gene: .; CDR3aa: CASSLSGGTEAFF
v_gene: TRBV19; d_gene: .; CDR3aa: CASSPGTISYEQYF
v_gene: TRBV5-1; d_gene: .; CDR3aa: CASSLALGGELFF
v_gene: TRBV10-1; d_gene: .; CDR3aa: CASSESGRGNEQFF
v_gene: TRBV30; d_gene: .; CDR3aa: CAWEREVVTGDNGYTF
v_gene: TRBV9; d_gene: TRBD1; CDR3aa: CASSPGTGGPNTIYF
v_gene: TRBV28; d_gene: .; CDR3aa: CASSFSRGLGEAFF
v_gene: TRBV5-6; d_gene: .; CDR3aa: CASSLSGNEKLFF
v_gene: TRBV10-2; d_gene: .; CDR3aa: CASSDPGGGQPQHF
v_gene: TRBV10-3; d_gene: .; CDR3aa: CAISESSEGTHGYTF
v_gene: TRBV5-4; d_gene: TRBD1; CDR3aa: CASSVTGGEGKLFF
v_gene: TRBV6-5; d_gene: .; CDR3aa: CASSAIPGTEAFF